The TCR beta chain described here comes from a study of T cells after yellow fever vaccination. Looking at the study overall: Preparing low-cell-number fractions relied on SMART-Seq v4 Ultra Low Input. Study-level findings and limits: Weaker overall, the secondary response nonetheless peaked faster (day 5 versus 15). Reappearance after the booster was observed for most primary-vaccination clones (about 96% CD4, less than 90% CD8).

A single record per CDR3 protein comes from TCRdb applying MiXCR to the 5' RACE reads. The sample lists around 400,000 distinct CDR3 sequences, around 10% occurring once. Details on this clonotype: Its antigen remains unknown.

Sequenced here: PBMCs, sampled on the day of the first yellow fever vaccination. This TCR was recovered from a man between 18 and 29 years old who received the YFV17D yellow fever vaccine.

The CDR3 coding sequence is TGTGCCAGCAGCTTGGGGCCCCGGGACACAGATACGCAGTATTTT. Translating gives CASSLGPRDTDTQYF. The V gene is TRBV7-2, the J gene TRBJ2-3; D is perhaps TRBD1 or TRBD2 (5 bases each). Germline V gives CDR1 SGHTA, CDR2 FQGNSA. This CDR3 has 15 amino acids. Trimming took off 3 bases at V and 2 bases at J, with 12 bases between the two ends. Full variable domain (missing parts from reference TRBV7-2 and TRBJ2-3): GAGVSQSPSNKVTEKGKDVELRCDPISGHTALYWYRQSLGQGLEFLIYFQGNSAPDKSGLPSDRFSAERTGGSVSTLTIQRTQQEDSAVYLCASSLGPRDTDTQYFGPGTRLTVL.